This section outlines one TCR beta chain sequence together with its context. The CDR3 is 14 amino acids. Germline CDR1 and CDR2: GTSNPN and SVGIG (reference sequence). The V and J ends lost 3 bases and 5 bases, in that order; junction bases with no gene match: 9. This record belongs to a study of Ad26.COV2.S vaccination and SARS-CoV-2 variants. Noted treatment: roughly 18 received Ad26.COV2.S at low or high dose, single or two shots; 5 received placebo; per-sample allocation not given. Vaccine and placebo recipients were sampled on day 63 after the first injection. Some clones are missing from TCRdb's copy, which holds only in-frame ones; the method was immunoSEQ multiplex PCR. The sample includes approximately 300,000 clones, roughly 84% of them seen just once.

The sequence was collected from a person aged 18-60 years who received the Ad26.COV2.S COVID-19 vaccine or a placebo. This sample comprised peripheral blood, obtained in a trial of Ad26.COV2.S vaccine versus placebo. V is TRBV30 and J is TRBJ1-2, with 7 bases identical to TRBD1. Written as DNA, the CDR3 is TGTGCCTGGAGCGGAGGGGGCGTTAAGTATGGCTACACCTTC. It yields the protein CAWSGGGVKYGYTF.